This entry lists 10 T cell receptor beta chains sequenced from one sample in a study of T cell responses to AZD1222 COVID-19 vaccine. The method was immunoSEQ multiplex PCR; TCRdb's version includes in-frame clones alone and lacks a portion of them. The sample shows 150,000 to 200,000 clones, 94% of them seen only once. The material sequenced was peripheral blood, taken 28 days after the second AZD1222 dose. The receptors shown here come from an adult who received the AZD1222 COVID-19 vaccine.

This chain connects TRBV12-2 to TRBJ1-5. TRBV12-2 corresponds to a pseudogene. This CDR3 has 15 residues. CDR3 sequence: CANPHRPPPNQPQHF. The CDR3 nucleotides read TGTGCAAATCCCCATAGACCCCCTCCTAATCAGCCCCAGCATTTT.

This clone was counted a single time. V gene TRBV5-4 combines with J gene TRBJ1-2; perhaps TRBD1 as D (6 bases). V lost 4 bases and J 1 base, leaving 14 bases between the germline ends. Germline V lookup: CDR1 SGHNT, CDR2 YYREEE (reference sequence). There are 15 residues in the CDR3. CDR3 sequence (DNA): TGTGCCAGCAGCCCCCCCGGGACAAGTAACTATGGCTACACCTTC. As protein: CASSPPGTSNYGYTF.

The chain combines TRBV11-1 with TRBJ1-1; 10 bases match TRBD1. CDR1 and CDR2 from the germline V gene are SGHAT and FQDESV (reference sequence). After removal of 4 bases from V and 5 bases from J, the junction contained 4 bases not matched to a gene. The CDR3 loop spans 14 amino acids. The CDR3 loop is CASSSRTGGTEAFF. The CDR3 DNA reads TGTGCCAGCAGCTCGAGGACAGGGGGTACTGAAGCTTTCTTT.

Here the CDR3 DNA reads TGTGCCAGTAGTATAGATTCATCAGGGGGCTCGCAGTATTTT. It yields the protein CASSIDSSGGSQYF. The chain employs TRBV19 and TRBJ2-3; TRBD1 aligns across 8 bases. The V gene end was trimmed by 0 bases and the J gene end by 10 bases; junction bases not matched to a gene: 6. This CDR3 is built from 14 residues. Germline V lookup: CDR1 LNHDA, CDR2 SQIVND (reference sequence).

For the CDR3, the DNA is TGCGCCAGCAGCCAAGATCAGGGGGGTAATCAGCCCCAGCATTTT. As protein: CASSQDQGGNQPQHF. The chain couples TRBV4-1 to TRBJ1-5; 7 nucleotides line up with TRBD1. With 0 bases clipped from V and 4 bases from J, the junction kept 3 bases outside the gene matches. The CDR3 covers 15 residues. The germline V gene encodes CDR1 MGHRA and CDR2 YSYEKL.

The J gene is TRBJ2-1, the V gene TRBV11-2; 14 bases match TRBD2. CDR3 size: 16 residues. J gave up 6 bases and V 4 bases, and 5 bases lay outside the gene matches. CDR1 and CDR2 (germline): SGHAT, FQNNGV. CDR3 in amino acids: CASSSPGLAGVNEQFF. CDR3 bases: TGTGCCAGCAGCTCCCCGGGACTAGCGGGGGTCAATGAGCAGTTCTTC.

CDR3 DNA sequence: TGCAGCGTTGATGGGGGGCGCACAGATACGCAGTATTTT. Its translation is CSVDGGRTDTQYF. V and J are TRBV29-1 and TRBJ2-3; D might be TRBD1 or TRBD2, each matching 6 bases. Germline loops: CDR1 SQVTM, CDR2 ANQGSEA. This CDR3 contains 13 residues. Trimming removed 3 bases from V and 1 base from J, with 8 bases in between.

The chain couples TRBV4-1 to TRBJ2-7, with D perhaps matching TRBD1 or TRBD2 (6 bases each). V lost 1 base to trimming and J lost 2 bases, with 9 bases between them. The CDR3 totals 14 residues. Germline V CDR1 and CDR2: MGHRA, YSYEKL. The CDR3 nucleotides are TGCGCCAGCAGCCAAGTGGGGGGCACCTACGAGCAGTACTTC. Translating gives CASSQVGGTYEQYF.

V usage is TRBV5-5 and J usage is TRBJ1-5; D gene ambiguous. Trimming left V 0 bases short and J 7 bases short, with 11 bases between. Germline-derived CDR1 and CDR2 are SGHKS and YYEKEE (reference sequence). The CDR3 runs to 14 residues. The DNA for the CDR3 is TGTGCCAGCAGCTTGGCCAGCAGCGAACAGCCCCAGCATTTT. It specifies CASSLASSEQPQHF.

V is TRBV21-1 and J is TRBJ2-7; TRBD1, the table's D call, was not compared with the DNA. TRBV21-1 is a documented pseudogene. The length of the CDR3 is 16 residues. CDR3 coding DNA: TGTGCCAGCAGCAAGGGGGACAGGGAAGGGTCTCACGAGCAGTACTTC. It translates to CASSKGDREGSHEQYF.